The rows below give T cell receptor beta chains drawn from one sample of a study of cytotoxic CD8 clonotypes in ibrutinib-treated CLL. Sequencing used immunoSEQ multiplex PCR; TCRdb keeps in-frame clones, though not all of them. The sample includes some 200,000 clones, roughly 65% of them seen just once. The source material was PBMCs, sampled after 12 months of ibrutinib treatment. These receptors came from a human donor with chronic lymphocytic leukemia. Both conserved end residues are part of each CDR3. D genes are given only for firm matches. Clone sizes are given selectively: once, few, many, or a class where the clone is expanded.

V	J	size	D	DNA	CDR3
TRBV11-2	TRBJ2-6	few	TRBD2	TGTGCCAGCCAAACGGGGGGATCTGGGGCCAACGTCCTGACTTTC	CASQTGGSGANVLTF
TRBV7-9	TRBJ1-2	-	-	TGTGCCAGCAGCTTAGGGTCGGTCTATGGCTACACCTTC	CASSLGSVYGYTF
TRBV28	TRBJ1-5	-	-	TGTGCCAGCAGACTGGGTTGGAGCAATCAGCCCCAGCATTTT	CASRLGWSNQPQHF
TRBV6-5	TRBJ2-7	-	TRBD2	TGTGCCAGCAGTAGGATACTAGCGGGAGAAGCCGAGCAGTACTTC	CASSRILAGEAEQYF
TRBV6-5	TRBJ2-7	-	TRBD1	TGTGCCAGCAGAAGGACAGGGGCGACCTACGAGCAGTACTTC	CASRRTGATYEQYF
TRBV4-1	TRBJ1-1	-	-	TGCGCCAGCAGCCCTCCTCTGACTAGCACTGAAGCTTTCTTT	CASSPPLTSTEAFF
TRBV5-1	TRBJ2-7	-	TRBD1	TGCGCCAGCAGTCACGGACAGGAGTCCTACGAGCAGTACTTC	CASSHGQESYEQYF
TRBV7-9	TRBJ1-1	few	TRBD1	TGTGCCAGCAGCAAACGGACAGGGGAGGCTGAAGCTTTCTTT	CASSKRTGEAEAFF
TRBV29-1	TRBJ1-1	-	-	TGCAGCGTTGAACGTATGAACACTGAAGCTTTCTTT	CSVERMNTEAFF
TRBV6-5	TRBJ1-2	-	-	TGTGCCAGCAGTTACTCGTTAGGGAGACAGGACAGCTACACCTTC	CASSYSLGRQDSYTF
TRBV6-6	TRBJ1-2	-	-	TGTGCCAGCAGTGGCGGGGGTTCCTATGGCTACACCTTC	CASSGGGSYGYTF
TRBV7-2	TRBJ2-7	-	-	TGTGCCAGCAGCCGGGACTCCTCGCAGAACGAGCAGTACTTC	CASSRDSSQNEQYF
TRBV27	TRBJ1-1	-	-	TGTGCCAGCAGTCCAAACTGGGGTTTGGGCACTGAAGCTTTCTTT	CASSPNWGLGTEAFF
TRBV6-5	TRBJ1-2	-	-	TGTGCCAGCAGCCACCCGCAAGGGGGGCCGGGTGGCTACACCTTC	CASSHPQGGPGGYTF
TRBV27	TRBJ2-7	-	TRBD2	TGTGCCAGCAGTTACTATCCGCCTATGGGATCTGGGCTAGCGGGAGCCTACGAGCAGTACTTC	CASSYYPPMGSGLAGAYEQYF
TRBV9	TRBJ2-1	-	TRBD2	TGTGCCAGCAGCGTAGGCACTAGCGGGGGGGATGAGCAGTTCTTC	CASSVGTSGGDEQFF
TRBV7-9	TRBJ2-7	-	-	TGTGCCAGCAGCTCCCCGGGACTGACCTCCTACGAGCAGTACTTC	CASSSPGLTSYEQYF
TRBV5-1	TRBJ1-6	-	-	TGCGCCAGCAGCTTTGGGTTAGGGTCACCCCTCCACTTT	CASSFGLGSPLHF
TRBV5-1	TRBJ2-7	-	-	TGCGCCAGCAGCTTGTCCACCGGGCAGCTGCTTTCCTACGAGCAGTACTTC	CASSLSTGQLLSYEQYF
TRBV6-5	TRBJ1-4	few	TRBD1	TGTGCCAGCAGTTACGGGACAGCAACTAATGAAAAACTGTTTTTT	CASSYGTATNEKLFF
TRBV30	TRBJ2-7	-	-	TGTGCCTGGAGTGTACGATTCGGCGGAAATCGCGAGCAGTACTTC	CAWSVRFGGNREQYF
TRBV6-6	TRBJ1-6	-	-	TGTGCCAGCACTACGATGGGACGGAATAATTCACCCCTCCACTTT	CASTTMGRNNSPLHF
TRBV7-3	TRBJ2-4	-	-	TGTGCCAGCAGCTTCCTAGGACCCGTAGCCAAAAACATTCAGTACTTC	CASSFLGPVAKNIQYF
TRBV10-2	TRBJ2-4	-	TRBD2	TGCGCCAGCAGTGATCCGGGAGGGCCACGCAAAAACATTCAGTACTTC	CASSDPGGPRKNIQYF
TRBV7-9	TRBJ1-2	once	TRBD1	TGTGCCAGCAGCTTAGCGCTGGGACAGGGGACGTACACCTTC	CASSLALGQGTYTF
TRBV10-3	TRBJ1-2	-	-	TGTGCCATCAGTGAGTCGAAGGGTGTCTGGTATGGCTACACCTTC	CAISESKGVWYGYTF
TRBV27	TRBJ1-2	-	TRBD1	TGTGCCAGCAGTCCGACGCGGACAGGGGTGTATGGCTACACCTTC	CASSPTRTGVYGYTF
TRBV5-1	TRBJ2-1	once	TRBD2	TGCGCCAGCAGCTTCGGTAGCGGGAGGGCAGTGGATGAGCAGTTCTTC	CASSFGSGRAVDEQFF
TRBV9	TRBJ2-7	-	TRBD1	TGTGCCAGCAACGGGGACAGAGGGACGACCTGCTCCTACGAGCAGTACTTC	CASNGDRGTTCSYEQYF
TRBV29-1	TRBJ2-1	-	-	TGCAGCGTTGAAGAAGGGAATGAGCAGTTCTTC	CSVEEGNEQFF
TRBV9	TRBJ2-7	-	-	TGTGCCAGCAGCGTAGAAGGGACAAGGGCCTACGAGCAGTACTTC	CASSVEGTRAYEQYF
TRBV30	TRBJ1-1	-	-	TGTGCCTGGAGTTCCGATTACAGGGTAAACACTGAAGCTTTCTTT	CAWSSDYRVNTEAFF
TRBV4-2	TRBJ2-7	many	TRBD2	TGTGCCAGCAGCCAAGATTACCCTCGGGCTAGCGGGATGGGGAACGAGCAGTACTTC	CASSQDYPRASGMGNEQYF
TRBV9	TRBJ2-1	-	-	TGTGCCAGTACCGAAAAGGCGGGAACATACAATGAGCAGTTCTTC	CASTEKAGTYNEQFF